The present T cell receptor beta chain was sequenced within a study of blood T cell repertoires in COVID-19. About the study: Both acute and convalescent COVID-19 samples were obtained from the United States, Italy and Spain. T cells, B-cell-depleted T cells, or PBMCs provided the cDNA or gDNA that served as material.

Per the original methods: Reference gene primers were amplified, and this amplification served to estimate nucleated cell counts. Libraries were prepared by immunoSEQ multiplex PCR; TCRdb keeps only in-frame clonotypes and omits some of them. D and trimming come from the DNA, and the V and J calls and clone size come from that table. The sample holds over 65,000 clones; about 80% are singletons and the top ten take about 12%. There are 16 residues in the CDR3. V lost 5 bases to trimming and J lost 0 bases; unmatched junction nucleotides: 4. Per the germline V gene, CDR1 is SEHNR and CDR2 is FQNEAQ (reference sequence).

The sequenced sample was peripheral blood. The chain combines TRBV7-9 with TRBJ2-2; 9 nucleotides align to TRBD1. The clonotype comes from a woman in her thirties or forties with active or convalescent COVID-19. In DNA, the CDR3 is TGTGCCAGCAGCGGTCGACAGGGGGCGAACACCGGGGAGCTGTTTTTT. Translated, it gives CASSGRQGANTGELFF.